This T cell receptor (beta chain) was obtained from a study of blood T cell repertoires in COVID-19. Study details: COVID-19 samples from acute and convalescent phases originated in the United States, Italy and Spain. PBMCs, B-cell-depleted T cells, or T cells were the source of the cDNA or gDNA that made up the material.

Original analysis: Estimation of nucleated cell counts was performed using reference gene primer amplification. TCRdb's copy holds only in-frame clones and misses some; the assay was immunoSEQ multiplex PCR. V and J calls and clone size are given by that table; D and trimming were obtained from the DNA. The profile covers under 150,000 clones, with almost 90% appearing a single time and 8% to 11% taken by the ten largest. The germline gives CDR1 SGHDT, CDR2 YYEEEE. The CDR3 has 15 residues. V was shortened by 4 bases and J by 4 bases, with 16 bases between the two germline ends. The TCR originated in a middle-aged man with active or convalescent COVID-19. The chain has TRBV5-6 and TRBJ2-3, with D uncertain. Sequences were obtained from peripheral blood. The CDR3 here is CASSSPYYPPDTQYF. The CDR3 DNA reads as TGTGCCAGCAGCAGCCCCTATTACCCCCCAGATACGCAGTATTTT.